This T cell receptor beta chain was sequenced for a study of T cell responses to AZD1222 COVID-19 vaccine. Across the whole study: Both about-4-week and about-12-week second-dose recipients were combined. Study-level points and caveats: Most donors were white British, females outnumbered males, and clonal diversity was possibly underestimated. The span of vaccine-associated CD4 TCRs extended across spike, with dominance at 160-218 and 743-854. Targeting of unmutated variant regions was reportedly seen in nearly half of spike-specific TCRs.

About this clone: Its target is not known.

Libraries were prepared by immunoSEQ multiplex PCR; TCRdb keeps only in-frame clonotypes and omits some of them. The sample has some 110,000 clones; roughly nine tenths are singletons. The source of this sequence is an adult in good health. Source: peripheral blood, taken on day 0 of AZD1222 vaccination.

The CDR3 nucleotides read TGTGCCAGTAGTATTAAGCGGGACCCATCCTACGAGCAGTACTTC. It encodes CASSIKRDPSYEQYF. The chain couples TRBV19 to TRBJ2-7; 7 bases fit TRBD2. Per germline, CDR1 LNHDA and CDR2 SQIVND (reference sequence). V shed 3 bases and J 1 base; nucleotides not matched to a gene: 6. CDR3 length: 15 amino acids.